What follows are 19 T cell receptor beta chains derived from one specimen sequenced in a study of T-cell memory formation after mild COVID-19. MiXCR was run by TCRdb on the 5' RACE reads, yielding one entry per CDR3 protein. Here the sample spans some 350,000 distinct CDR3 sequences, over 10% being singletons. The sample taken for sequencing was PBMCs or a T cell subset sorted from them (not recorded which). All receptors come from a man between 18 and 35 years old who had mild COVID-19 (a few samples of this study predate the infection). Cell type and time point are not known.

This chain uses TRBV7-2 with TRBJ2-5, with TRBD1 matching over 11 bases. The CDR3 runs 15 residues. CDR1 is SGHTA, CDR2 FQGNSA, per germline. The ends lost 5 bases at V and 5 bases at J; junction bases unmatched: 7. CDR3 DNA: TGTGCCAGCAGCACGGACAGGGGGCGACCGGAGACCCAGTACTTC. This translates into CASSTDRGRPETQYF.

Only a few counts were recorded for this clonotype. In DNA form, the CDR3 reads TGTGCCAGCACTCGGGACATCTACGAGCAGTACGTC. It is translated as CASTRDIYEQYV. The chain combines TRBV2 with TRBJ2-7; maybe TRBD1 (6 bases). Germline CDR1 SNHLY, CDR2 FYNNEI. CDR3 length: 12 residues. V shed 7 bases and J shed 3 bases, with 10 bases lying between them.

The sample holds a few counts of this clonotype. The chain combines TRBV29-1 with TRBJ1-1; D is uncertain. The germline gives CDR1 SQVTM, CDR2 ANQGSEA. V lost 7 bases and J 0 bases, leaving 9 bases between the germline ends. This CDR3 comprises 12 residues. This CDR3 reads CSALDLNTEAFF. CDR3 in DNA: TGCAGCGCCTTGGATTTGAACACTGAAGCTTTCTTT.

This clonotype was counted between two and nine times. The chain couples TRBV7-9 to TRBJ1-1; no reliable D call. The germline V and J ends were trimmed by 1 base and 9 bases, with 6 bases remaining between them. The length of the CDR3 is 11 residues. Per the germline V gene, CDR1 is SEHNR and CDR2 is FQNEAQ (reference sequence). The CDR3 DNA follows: TGTGCCAGCAGCTTAGTGGGTAAAGCTTTCTTT. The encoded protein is CASSLVGKAFF.

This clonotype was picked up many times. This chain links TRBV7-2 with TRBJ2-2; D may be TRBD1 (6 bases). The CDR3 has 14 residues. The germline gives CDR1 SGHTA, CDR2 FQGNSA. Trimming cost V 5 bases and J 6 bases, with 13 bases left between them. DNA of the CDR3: TGTGCCAGCAGCCCGGACAGTAGGGCCGGGGAGCTGTTTTTT. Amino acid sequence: CASSPDSRAGELFF.

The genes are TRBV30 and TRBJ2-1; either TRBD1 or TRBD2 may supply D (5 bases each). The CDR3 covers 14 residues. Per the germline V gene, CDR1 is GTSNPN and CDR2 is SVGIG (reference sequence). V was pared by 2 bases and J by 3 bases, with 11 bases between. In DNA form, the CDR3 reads TGTGCCTGGAGTACGGGGCAGCGCTACAATGAGCAGTTCTTC. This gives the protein CAWSTGQRYNEQFF.

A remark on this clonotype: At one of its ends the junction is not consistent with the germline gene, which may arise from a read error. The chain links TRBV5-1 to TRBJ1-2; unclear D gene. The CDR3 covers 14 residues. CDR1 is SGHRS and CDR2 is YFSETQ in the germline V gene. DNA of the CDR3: TGTGCCAGCACCCCGGCGGCAGCCGAAAATGGCTACACCTTC. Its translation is CASTPAAAENGYTF.

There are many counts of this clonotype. CDR3 sequence reads: CASSDGDTGELFF. DNA of the CDR3: TGCGCCAGCAGTGACGGGGACACCGGGGAGCTGTTTTTT. This chain uses TRBV10-1 with TRBJ2-2; D might be TRBD2 (5 bases). The V gene lost 3 bases and the J gene lost 3 bases, with 5 bases spanning the gap. CDR3 length: 13 residues. Germline assignment: CDR1 WNHNN and CDR2 SYGVQD (reference sequence).

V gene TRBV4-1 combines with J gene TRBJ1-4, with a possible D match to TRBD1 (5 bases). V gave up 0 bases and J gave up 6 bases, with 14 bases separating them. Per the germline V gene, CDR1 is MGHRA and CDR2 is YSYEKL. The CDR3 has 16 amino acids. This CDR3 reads CASSQDSGGTYEKLFF. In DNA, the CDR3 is TGCGCCAGCAGCCAAGATAGCGGGGGTACATATGAAAAACTGTTTTTT.

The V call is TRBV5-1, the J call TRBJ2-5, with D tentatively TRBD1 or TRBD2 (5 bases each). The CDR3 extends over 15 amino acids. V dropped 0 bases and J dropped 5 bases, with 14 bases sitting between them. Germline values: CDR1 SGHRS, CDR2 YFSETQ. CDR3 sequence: CASSLARGPGETQYF. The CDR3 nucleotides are TGCGCCAGCAGCTTGGCCCGGGGACCGGGGGAGACCCAGTACTTC.

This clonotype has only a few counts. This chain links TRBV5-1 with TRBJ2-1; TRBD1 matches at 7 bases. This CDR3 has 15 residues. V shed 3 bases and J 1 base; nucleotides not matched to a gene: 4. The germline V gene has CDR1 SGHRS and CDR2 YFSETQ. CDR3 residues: CASSYQTGSYNEQFF. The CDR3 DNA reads TGCGCCAGCAGCTATCAGACAGGGTCCTACAATGAGCAGTTCTTC.

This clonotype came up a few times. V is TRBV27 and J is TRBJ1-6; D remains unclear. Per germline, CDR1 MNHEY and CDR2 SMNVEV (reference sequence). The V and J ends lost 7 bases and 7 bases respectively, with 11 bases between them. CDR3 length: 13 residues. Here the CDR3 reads CASTDWYNSPLHF. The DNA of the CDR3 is TGTGCCAGCACGGATTGGTACAATTCACCCCTCCACTTT.

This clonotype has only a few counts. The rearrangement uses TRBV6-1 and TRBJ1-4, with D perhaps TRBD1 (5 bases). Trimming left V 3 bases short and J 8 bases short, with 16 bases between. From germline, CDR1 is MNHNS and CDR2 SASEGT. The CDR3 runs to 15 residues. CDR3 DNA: TGTGCCAGCAGTGAGTCTCCCAGGGTCGGGGAAAAACTGTTTTTT. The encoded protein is CASSESPRVGEKLFF.

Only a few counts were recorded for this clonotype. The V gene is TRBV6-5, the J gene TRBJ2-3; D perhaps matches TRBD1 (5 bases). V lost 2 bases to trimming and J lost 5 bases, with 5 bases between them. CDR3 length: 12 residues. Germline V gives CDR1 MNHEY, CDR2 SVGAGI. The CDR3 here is CASSYQGDTQYF. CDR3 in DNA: TGTGCCAGCAGTTACCAGGGAGATACGCAGTATTTT.

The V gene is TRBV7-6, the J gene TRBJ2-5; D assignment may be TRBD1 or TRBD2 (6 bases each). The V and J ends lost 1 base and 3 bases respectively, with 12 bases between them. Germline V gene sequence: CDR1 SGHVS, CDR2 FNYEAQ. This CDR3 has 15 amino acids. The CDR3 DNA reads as TGTGCCAGCAGCTTAGGGGGCGGGACAAAAGAGACCCAGTACTTC. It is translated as CASSLGGGTKETQYF.

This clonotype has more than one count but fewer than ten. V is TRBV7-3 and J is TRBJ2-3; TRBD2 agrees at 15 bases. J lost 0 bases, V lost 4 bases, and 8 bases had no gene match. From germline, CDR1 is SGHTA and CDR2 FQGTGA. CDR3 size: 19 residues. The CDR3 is CASSSGLAGGLYSTDTQYF. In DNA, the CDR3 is TGTGCCAGCAGCTCAGGACTAGCGGGGGGGCTCTATAGCACAGATACGCAGTATTTT.

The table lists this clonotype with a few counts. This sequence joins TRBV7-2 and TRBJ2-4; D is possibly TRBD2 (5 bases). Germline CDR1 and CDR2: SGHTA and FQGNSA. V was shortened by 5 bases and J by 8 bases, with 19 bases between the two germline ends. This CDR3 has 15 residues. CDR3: CASSIEASRGYIQYF. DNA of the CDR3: TGTGCCAGCAGCATAGAGGCTAGCCGGGGATACATTCAGTACTTC.

DNA of the CDR3: TGCGCCAGCAGCCAGGAGACAGGGGGCTACACTGAAGCTTTCTTT. This translates into CASSQETGGYTEAFF. The rearrangement links TRBV4-1 to TRBJ1-1; 10 bases map to TRBD1. Trimming took 3 bases from V and 3 from J; bases not matched to a gene: 4. CDR3 length: 15 residues. Germline V gene lookup returns CDR1 MGHRA and CDR2 YSYEKL.

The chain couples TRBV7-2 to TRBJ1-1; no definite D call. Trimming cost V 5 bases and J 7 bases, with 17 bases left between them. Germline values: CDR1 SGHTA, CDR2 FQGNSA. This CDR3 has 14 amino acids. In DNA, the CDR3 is TGTGCCAGCAGCGAGTGGTGGCCCCGGTTTGAAGCTTTCTTT. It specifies CASSEWWPRFEAFF.